The clone carrying this T cell receptor beta chain was counted ten times or more. Antigen unknown. RNA transcripts gave rise to amplified TCR beta CDR3 regions. The HTBI primer set served for first-round RT-PCR of the TCR CDR3. From the multiplex PCR reads, TCRdb called clonotypes with MiXCR, one entry per CDR3 protein. Of more than 500,000 distinct CDR3 sequences detected, about 15% appear once; the ten largest clones hold about 29%. This sample stems from a study of T cells in Graves' hyperthyroidism and ophthalmopathy. Study-level results: Blood shared most expanded thyroid clonotypes above 0.001.

Investigators excluded patients with uncontrolled infection, other autoimmune disease, pregnancy or lactation. Based on clinical symptoms, serum thyroxine and TRAb, thyroid ultrasound and orbital computed tomography, diagnoses were reached. Fresh peripheral blood, around 9.3 ml of it, supplied the PBMCs. V lost 6 bases and J 4 bases, leaving 19 bases between the germline ends. In germline, CDR1 is DFQATT, CDR2 SNEGSKA (reference sequence). The CDR3 totals 15 residues. Material: blood. This clonotype originated in a woman aged 25 to 39 with Graves' ophthalmopathy. The chain has TRBV20-1 and TRBJ1-5; D might be TRBD1 (6 bases). The CDR3 coding sequence is TGCAGTGCCTATGGGATGCAGGGGTCAAATCAGCCCCAGCATTTT. Translating gives CSAYGMQGSNQPQHF.